A few counts support the clone carrying this TCR beta chain. This entry belongs to a study of radiotherapy plus CTLA-4 blockade in lung cancer. Across the study: An objective response was seen in roughly 20% of patients, and disease control in around 31%.

Assay used: immunoSEQ multiplex PCR; TCRdb lists only in-frame clones, some missing. This table holds some 80,000 clones, around 79% found once. This material consisted of peripheral blood, taken from a patient treated with radiotherapy plus ipilimumab. This receptor was obtained from a human donor with non-small cell lung cancer whose response to radiotherapy plus ipilimumab could not be evaluated. Some clones in this sample may be carry-over from other donors' samples.

CDR3 coding DNA: TGTGCCATCAGCACGGGGATCAGCTACACCTTC. Encoded protein: CAISTGISYTF. The rearrangement uses TRBV10-3 and TRBJ1-2; D uncertain. The CDR3 sequence is 11 residues long. CDR1 is ENHRY and CDR2 is SYGVKD in the germline V gene. The V and J ends lost 6 bases and 9 bases respectively, with 11 bases between them.